The source of this T cell receptor beta chain is a study of blood T cell repertoires in COVID-19. Across the study: COVID-19 samples, acute and convalescent, were from the United States, Italy and Spain. Nucleic acid was either cDNA or gDNA, and it came from T cells, B-cell-depleted T cells, or PBMCs.

TCRdb's copy holds only in-frame clones and misses some; the assay was immunoSEQ multiplex PCR. The data contain roughly 100,000 clones, over 65% of them singletons. Germline trimming cut 1 base from V and 3 bases from J; bases unmatched to any gene: 7. The CDR3 has 18 residues. Germline assignment: CDR1 SGHTA and CDR2 FQGTGA. The chain has TRBV7-3 and TRBJ2-3; TRBD2 matches at 13 bases. The origin of this receptor is a human donor in a cohort sampled during active COVID-19. Specimen: peripheral blood. CDR3 sequence: CASSLKPRTSGGTDTQYF. The CDR3 DNA reads TGTGCCAGCAGCTTAAAACCTAGGACTAGCGGGGGAACAGATACGCAGTATTTT.